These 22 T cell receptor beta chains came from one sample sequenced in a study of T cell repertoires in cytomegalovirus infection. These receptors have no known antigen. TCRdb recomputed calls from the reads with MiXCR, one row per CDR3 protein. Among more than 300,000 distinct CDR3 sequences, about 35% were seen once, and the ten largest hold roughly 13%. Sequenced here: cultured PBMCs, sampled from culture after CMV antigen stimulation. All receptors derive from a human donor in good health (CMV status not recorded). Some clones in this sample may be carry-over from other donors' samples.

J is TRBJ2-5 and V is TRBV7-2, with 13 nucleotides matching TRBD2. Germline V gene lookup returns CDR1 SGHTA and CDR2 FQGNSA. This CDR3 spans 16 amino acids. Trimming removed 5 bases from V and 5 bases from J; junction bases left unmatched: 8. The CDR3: CASSTELAGGRETQYF. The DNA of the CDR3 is TGTGCCAGCAGCACAGAACTAGCGGGAGGGCGGGAGACCCAGTACTTC.

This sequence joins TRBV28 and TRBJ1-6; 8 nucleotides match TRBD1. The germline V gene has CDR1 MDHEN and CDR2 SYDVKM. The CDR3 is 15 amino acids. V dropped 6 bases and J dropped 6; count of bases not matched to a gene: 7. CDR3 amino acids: CASSQTGAPNSPLHF. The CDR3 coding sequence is TGTGCCAGCAGCCAGACAGGGGCCCCTAATTCACCCCTCCACTTT.

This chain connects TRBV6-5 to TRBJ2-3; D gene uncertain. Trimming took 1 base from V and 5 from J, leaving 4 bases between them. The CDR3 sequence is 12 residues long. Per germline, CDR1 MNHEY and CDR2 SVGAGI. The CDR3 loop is CASSYYGDTQYF. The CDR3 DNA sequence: TGTGCCAGCAGTTACTACGGAGATACGCAGTATTTT.

This CDR3 is CASSISEGMGIDQPQHF. As DNA, the CDR3 is TGTGCCAGTAGTATAAGTGAGGGGATGGGCATTGATCAGCCCCAGCATTTT. V is TRBV19 and J is TRBJ1-5; D may be TRBD1 (5 bases). The CDR3 extends over 17 amino acids. Germline CDR1 reads LNHDA; CDR2 reads SQIVND (reference sequence). The V end was cut by 2 bases, the J end by 5 bases, with 19 bases between.

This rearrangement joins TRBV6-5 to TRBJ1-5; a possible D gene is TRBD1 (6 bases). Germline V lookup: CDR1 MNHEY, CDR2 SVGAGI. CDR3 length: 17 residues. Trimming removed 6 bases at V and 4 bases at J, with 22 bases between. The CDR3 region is CASSRWGQPLGNQPQHF. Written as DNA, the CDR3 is TGTGCCAGCAGCCGATGGGGGCAGCCCCTAGGAAATCAGCCCCAGCATTTT.

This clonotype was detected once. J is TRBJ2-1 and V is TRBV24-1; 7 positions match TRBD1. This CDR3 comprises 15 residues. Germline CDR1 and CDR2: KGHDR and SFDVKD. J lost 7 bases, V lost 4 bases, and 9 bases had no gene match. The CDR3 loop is CATSESLEGANEQFF. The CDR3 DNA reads TGTGCCACCAGTGAAAGCCTAGAGGGGGCGAATGAGCAGTTCTTC.

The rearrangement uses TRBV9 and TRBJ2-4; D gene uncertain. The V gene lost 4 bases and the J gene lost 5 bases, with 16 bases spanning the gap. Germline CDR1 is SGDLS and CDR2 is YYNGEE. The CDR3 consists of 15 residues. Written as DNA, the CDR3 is TGTGCCAGCAGCCCATCGGGTCGGGCTGAAAACATTCAGTACTTC. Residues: CASSPSGRAENIQYF.

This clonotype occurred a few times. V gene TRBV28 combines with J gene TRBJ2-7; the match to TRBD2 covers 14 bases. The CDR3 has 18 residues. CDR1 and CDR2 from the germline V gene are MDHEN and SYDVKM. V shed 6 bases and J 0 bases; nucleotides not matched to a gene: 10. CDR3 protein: CASSDPGLAGEHSYEQYF. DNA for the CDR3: TGTGCCAGCAGCGATCCGGGACTAGCGGGAGAGCACTCCTACGAGCAGTACTTC.

CDR3 nucleotides: TGCGCCAGCAGCCAAGATGTGGGCACAGATACGCAGTATTTT. Translating gives CASSQDVGTDTQYF. The rearrangement links TRBV4-1 to TRBJ2-3; D remains ambiguous. In germline, CDR1 is MGHRA, CDR2 YSYEKL. V lost 0 bases and J lost 1, with 5 bases in between. The CDR3 sequence is 14 residues long.

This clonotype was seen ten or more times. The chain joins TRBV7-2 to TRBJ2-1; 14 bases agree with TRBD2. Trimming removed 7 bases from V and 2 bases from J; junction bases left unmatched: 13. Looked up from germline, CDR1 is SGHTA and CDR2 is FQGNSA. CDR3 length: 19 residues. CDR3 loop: CASTQSRGLAGAPYNEQFF. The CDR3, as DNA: TGTGCCAGCACCCAATCCCGGGGACTAGCGGGAGCACCCTACAATGAGCAGTTCTTC.

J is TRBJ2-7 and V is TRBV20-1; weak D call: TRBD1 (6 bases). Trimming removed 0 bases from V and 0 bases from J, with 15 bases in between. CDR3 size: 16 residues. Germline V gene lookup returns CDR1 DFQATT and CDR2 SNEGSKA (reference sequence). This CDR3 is CSAREGGQGSSYEQYF. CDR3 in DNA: TGCAGTGCTAGAGAAGGTGGGCAGGGGAGCTCCTACGAGCAGTACTTC.

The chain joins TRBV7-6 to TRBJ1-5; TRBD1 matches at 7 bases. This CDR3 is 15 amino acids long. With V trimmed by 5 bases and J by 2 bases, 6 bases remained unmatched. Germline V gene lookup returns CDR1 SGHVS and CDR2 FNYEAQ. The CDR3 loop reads CASSPNTGGNQPQHF. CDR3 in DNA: TGTGCCAGCAGCCCGAATACAGGGGGCAATCAGCCCCAGCATTTT.

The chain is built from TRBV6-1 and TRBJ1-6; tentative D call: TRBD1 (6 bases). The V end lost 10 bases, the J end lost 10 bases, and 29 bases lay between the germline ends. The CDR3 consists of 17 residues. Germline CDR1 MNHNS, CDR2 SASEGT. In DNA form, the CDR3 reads TGTGCCACCAGACACCCCCTAGATGAAGGGGACACCTCACCCCTCCACTTT. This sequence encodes CATRHPLDEGDTSPLHF.

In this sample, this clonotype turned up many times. CDR3: CASTGQVNTEAFF. The CDR3 DNA sequence: TGCGCCAGCACCGGCCAGGTGAACACTGAAGCTTTCTTT. The chain combines TRBV5-1 with TRBJ1-1; no reliable D call. The germline V gene has CDR1 SGHRS and CDR2 YFSETQ. The CDR3 length is 13 residues. V was clipped by 6 bases and J by 0 bases, with 9 bases between them.

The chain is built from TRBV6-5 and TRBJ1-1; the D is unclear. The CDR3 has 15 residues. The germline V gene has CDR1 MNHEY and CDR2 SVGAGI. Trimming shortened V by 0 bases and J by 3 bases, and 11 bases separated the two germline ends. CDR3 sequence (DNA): TGTGCCAGCAGTTACTCGCGATCCGGGGACACTGAAGCTTTCTTT. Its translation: CASSYSRSGDTEAFF.

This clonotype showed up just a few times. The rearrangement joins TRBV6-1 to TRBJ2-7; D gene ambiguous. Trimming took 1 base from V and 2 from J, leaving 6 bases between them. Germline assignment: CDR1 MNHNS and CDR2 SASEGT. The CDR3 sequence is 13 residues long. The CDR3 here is CASSEGRPYEQYV. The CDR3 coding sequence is TGTGCCAGCAGTGAAGGTCGCCCCTACGAGCAGTACGTC.

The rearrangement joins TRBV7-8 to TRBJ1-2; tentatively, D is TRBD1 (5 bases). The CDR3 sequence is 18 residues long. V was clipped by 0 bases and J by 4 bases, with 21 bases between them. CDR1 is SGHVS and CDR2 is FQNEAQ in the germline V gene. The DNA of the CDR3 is TGTGCCAGCAGCTTAGCCGCCTGGGACCCAAGGTTAAGCTATGGCTACACCTTC. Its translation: CASSLAAWDPRLSYGYTF.

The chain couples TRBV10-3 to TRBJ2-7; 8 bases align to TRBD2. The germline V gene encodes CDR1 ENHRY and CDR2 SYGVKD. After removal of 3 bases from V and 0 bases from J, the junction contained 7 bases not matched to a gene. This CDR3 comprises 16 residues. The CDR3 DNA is TGTGCCATCAGTGACCAAACTAGCGGCAGCTCCTACGAGCAGTACGTC. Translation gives CAISDQTSGSSYEQYV.

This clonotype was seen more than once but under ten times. CDR3 DNA sequence: TGTGCCAGTAGTATCCCCCCGACAGGATGGCTGACTAATGAAAAACTGTTTTTT. This translates into CASSIPPTGWLTNEKLFF. V gene TRBV19 combines with J gene TRBJ1-4; D is perhaps TRBD1 (6 bases). Trimming took off 3 bases at V and 2 bases at J, with 19 bases between the two ends. CDR3 size: 18 residues. Germline CDR1 and CDR2: LNHDA and SQIVND (reference sequence).

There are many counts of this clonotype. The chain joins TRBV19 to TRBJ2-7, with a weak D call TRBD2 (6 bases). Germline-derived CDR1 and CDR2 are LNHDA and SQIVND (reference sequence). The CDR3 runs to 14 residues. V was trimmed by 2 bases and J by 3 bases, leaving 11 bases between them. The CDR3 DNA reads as TGTGCCAGTAGTATACCGGGACTCGTCTACGAGCAGTACTTC. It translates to CASSIPGLVYEQYF.

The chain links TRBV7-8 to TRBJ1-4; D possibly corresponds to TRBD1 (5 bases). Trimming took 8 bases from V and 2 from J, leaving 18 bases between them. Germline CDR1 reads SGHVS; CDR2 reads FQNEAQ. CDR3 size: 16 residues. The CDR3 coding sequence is TGTGCCAGCGGCCCGATGGGGGGAAGCACTAATGAAAAACTGTTTTTT. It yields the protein CASGPMGGSTNEKLFF.

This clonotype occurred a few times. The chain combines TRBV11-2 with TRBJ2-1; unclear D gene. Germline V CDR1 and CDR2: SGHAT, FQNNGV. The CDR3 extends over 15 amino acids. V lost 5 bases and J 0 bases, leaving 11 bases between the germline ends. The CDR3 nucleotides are TGTGCCAGCAGCCTCCGGCAGAGCTCCTACAATGAGCAGTTCTTC. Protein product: CASSLRQSSYNEQFF.